A single sample gave rise to the 5 T cell receptor beta chains below, sequenced in a study of T cell changes during pregnancy in multiple sclerosis. Method: immunoSEQ multiplex PCR; TCRdb's copy keeps in-frame clones and lacks some. The table records 25,000 to 35,000 clones, roughly nine tenths of them present only once. This sample comprised CD8+ T cells from peripheral blood mononuclear cells, obtained in the second trimester of pregnancy. These receptors were obtained from a female donor with multiple sclerosis, enrolled in a pregnancy study.

This clone appeared a single time. Here the CDR3 DNA reads TGTGCCAGCAGCTTGGATTCCAGCGGGGGACTCACAGATACGCAGTATTTT. Its protein is CASSLDSSGGLTDTQYF. This sequence joins TRBV5-6 and TRBJ2-3; TRBD2 aligns across 8 bases. V was pared by 0 bases and J by 2 bases, with 8 bases of the junction left unmatched. Germline V CDR1 and CDR2: SGHDT, YYEEEE. The CDR3 runs to 17 residues. Combining the CDR3 with reference TRBV5-6 and TRBJ2-3 gives the whole variable domain DAGVTQSPTHLIKTRGQQVTLRCSPKSGHDTVSWYQQALGQGPQFIFQYYEEEERQRGNFPDRFSGHQFPNYSSELNVNALLLGDSALYLCASSLDSSGGLTDTQYFGPGTRLTVL.

This clone was seen just once. V and J are TRBV5-6 and TRBJ2-7; TRBD1 aligns across 9 bases. Unmatched junction bases numbered 5, after V lost 4 bases and J lost 3 bases. In germline, CDR1 is SGHDT, CDR2 YYEEEE. The CDR3 is 14 residues long. CDR3 in DNA: TGTGCCAGCAGCACATTGACAGGGGGCTACGAGCAGTACTTC. Translating it yields CASSTLTGGYEQYF.

The chain has TRBV11-3 and TRBJ1-2, with a possible D match to TRBD1 (6 bases). Germline CDR1 is SGHNT and CDR2 is YENEEA. Trimming left V 4 bases short and J 3 bases short, with 15 bases between. CDR3 length: 15 amino acids. The CDR3 DNA reads TGTGCCAGCAGCTCGCGGACAGCCTCCTACTATGGCTACACCTTC. Translation: CASSSRTASYYGYTF.

The rearrangement links TRBV5-4 to TRBJ1-2; D not certain. CDR3 length: 14 amino acids. Trimming shortened V by 6 bases and J by 3 bases, and 15 bases separated the two germline ends. The germline gives CDR1 SGHNT, CDR2 YYREEE (reference sequence). The chain's CDR3 is CASTDSRGDYGYTF. For the CDR3, the DNA is TGTGCCAGCACCGATAGTCGGGGTGACTATGGCTACACCTTC.

The gene calls are TRBV6-1 and TRBJ2-1; 10 positions agree with TRBD2. Germline CDR1 is MNHNS and CDR2 is SASEGT. V shed 0 bases and J 4 bases; nucleotides not matched to a gene: 3. CDR3 length: 16 residues. CDR3 in amino acids: CASSEAVSGGYNEQFF. CDR3 DNA: TGTGCCAGCAGTGAAGCGGTTAGCGGGGGGTACAATGAGCAGTTCTTC.